These T cell receptor beta chains were read from a single sample in a study of Ad26.COV2.S vaccination and SARS-CoV-2 variants. Measured with immunoSEQ multiplex PCR; TCRdb has only the in-frame clones, and not every one. The table has roughly 380,000 clones, roughly 84% seen once. The sample was peripheral blood, taken in a trial of Ad26.COV2.S vaccine versus placebo. The receptor source for this set is a person aged 18 to 65 who received the Ad26.COV2.S COVID-19 vaccine or a placebo. Each CDR3 is given with its conserved first and last residue. The D gene is left open where the match is weak. Not all rows give a size; the values are once, few, many and, for expanded clones, a class.

j_gene	abundance	d_gene	v_gene	CDR3aa	CDR3nt
TRBJ2-7	once	.	TRBV5-1	CASSLVQGPNYEQYF	TGCGCCAGCAGCTTGGTGCAGGGGCCCAACTACGAGCAGTACTTC
TRBJ1-2	.	.	TRBV9	CASSPRPWLGYTF	TGTGCCAGCAGCCCCAGGCCCTGGCTGGGCTACACCTTC
TRBJ1-4	once	.	TRBV11-2	CASSLRQVYNEKLFF	TGTGCCAGCAGCTTAAGGCAGGTTTATAATGAAAAACTGTTTTTT
TRBJ1-2	.	.	TRBV4-1	CASSQGTAPATSYGYTF	TGCGCCAGCAGCCAAGGAACGGCTCCCGCAACCTCCTATGGCTACACCTTC
TRBJ1-1	once	TRBD1	TRBV4-2	CASSHGNRGPEAFF	TGTGCCAGCAGCCATGGAAACAGGGGACCTGAAGCTTTCTTT
TRBJ2-7	.	.	TRBV27	CASSFNGRLYEQYF	TGTGCCAGCAGTTTTAATGGACGGCTCTACGAGCAGTACTTC
TRBJ2-7	.	TRBD2	TRBV4-3	CASSQSSGGSYEQYF	TGCGCCAGCAGCCAGTCTAGCGGGGGATCCTACGAGCAGTACTTC
TRBJ1-1	.	.	TRBV19	CASNMGKGDTEAFF	TGTGCCAGTAATATGGGGAAAGGGGACACTGAAGCTTTCTTT
TRBJ2-5	.	TRBD2	TRBV7-3	CASSLRLAGRGETQYF	TGTGCCAGCAGCTTAAGACTAGCGGGGAGAGGAGAGACCCAGTACTTC
TRBJ2-2	.	TRBD2	TRBV15	CATSRDGTTTTGVVFF	TGTGCCACCAGCAGGGACGGGACTACGACCACCGGGGTGGTGTTTTTT
TRBJ2-7	.	.	TRBV15	CATSRGGDSYEQYF	TGTGCCACCAGCAGAGGGGGAGATTCCTACGAGCAGTACTTC
TRBJ2-7	.	.	TRBV27	CASSLLAENSYEQYF	TGTGCCAGCAGTTTATTGGCTGAGAATTCCTACGAGCAGTACTTC
TRBJ2-7	.	.	TRBV5-1	CASSSTGNYEQYF	TGCGCCAGCAGCTCAACAGGGAACTACGAGCAGTACTTC
TRBJ2-7	.	.	TRBV5-1	CASSSSGANTYEQYF	TGCGCCAGCAGCTCTTCGGGAGCCAACACCTACGAGCAGTACTTC
TRBJ1-1	.	.	TRBV5-1	CASSLRVGNTEAFF	TGCGCCAGCAGCTTGAGGGTCGGGAACACTGAAGCTTTCTTT
TRBJ1-2	.	.	TRBV4-1	CASSQATAYNYGYTF	TGCGCCAGCAGCCAAGCTACAGCGTACAACTATGGCTACACCTTC
TRBJ1-5	.	.	TRBV5-6	CASSLVGNSNQPQHF	TGTGCCAGCAGCTTGGTTGGCAATAGCAATCAGCCCCAGCATTTT
TRBJ2-2	.	.	TRBV5-6	CASSPGGALNTGELFF	TGTGCCAGCAGCCCAGGCGGGGCTCTGAACACCGGGGAGCTGTTTTTT
TRBJ2-7	.	.	TRBV27	CASSLSAGAYEQYF	TGTGCCAGCAGTTTATCGGCAGGGGCCTACGAGCAGTACTTC
TRBJ2-7	.	.	TRBV21-1	CASSKGRDRDWYEQYF	TGTGCCAGCAGCAAGGGGAGGGACAGGGATTGGTACGAGCAGTACTTC
TRBJ1-5	.	.	TRBV7-9	CASSLALGQPQHF	TGTGCCAGCAGCTTAGCGCTAGGGCAGCCCCAGCATTTT
TRBJ1-2	.	TRBD1	TRBV3-1/TRBV3-2	CASSLPGGDGYTF	TGTGCCAGCAGCCTACCAGGGGGTGATGGCTACACCTTC
TRBJ2-5	.	.	TRBV6-5	CASRKGRETQYF	TGTGCCAGCAGAAAGGGGAGGGAGACCCAGTACTTC
TRBJ1-1	.	TRBD1	TRBV4-3	CASSQGTGAGTEAFF	TGCGCCAGCAGCCAAGGGACAGGGGCTGGCACTGAAGCTTTCTTT
TRBJ1-1	.	.	TRBV30	CAWSGGVEAFF	TGTGCCTGGAGCGGAGGGGTTGAAGCTTTCTTT
TRBJ2-2	.	.	TRBV5-4	CAGTELTGELFF	TGTGCCGGAACTGAGCTAACCGGGGAGCTGTTTTTT
TRBJ1-5	.	TRBD1	TRBV6-2/TRBV6-3	CASSYGGTGGSGPQHF	TGTGCCAGCAGTTACGGTGGTACAGGGGGGAGTGGGCCCCAGCATTTT
TRBJ1-2	.	.	TRBV11-2	CASSFGRAGEANYGYTF	TGTGCCAGCAGCTTTGGTCGGGCAGGGGAGGCGAACTATGGCTACACCTTC
TRBJ1-6	.	TRBD1	TRBV20-1	CSASVNRGGNSPLHF	TGCAGTGCTAGTGTTAACAGGGGGGGAAATTCACCCCTCCACTTT
TRBJ1-1	.	.	TRBV12-3/TRBV12-4	CASSLQGWTEAFF	TGTGCCAGCAGTTTACAGGGTTGGACTGAAGCTTTCTTT
TRBJ2-5	.	.	TRBV7-9	CASSLGKVQETQYF	TGTGCCAGCAGCTTAGGGAAAGTCCAAGAGACCCAGTACTTC
TRBJ2-5	.	TRBD2	TRBV24-1	CATSDLGTSGEETQYF	TGTGCCACCAGTGACCTAGGGACTAGCGGGGAAGAGACCCAGTACTTC
TRBJ1-5	few	TRBD1	TRBV18	CASSRQGGGNQPQHF	TGTGCCAGCTCACGACAGGGTGGTGGCAATCAGCCCCAGCATTTT
TRBJ2-7	.	.	TRBV4-1	CASSQKTRQAFYEQYF	TGCGCCAGCAGCCAAAAGACGAGGCAGGCGTTCTACGAGCAGTACTTC
TRBJ1-1	.	.	TRBV14	CASSQPLTITEAFF	TGTGCCAGCAGCCAACCCCTGACTATAACTGAAGCTTTCTTT
TRBJ2-3	.	.	TRBV4-2	CASSQSDSDTQYF	TGTGCCAGCAGCCAATCAGATTCAGATACGCAGTATTTT
TRBJ1-1	.	.	TRBV30	CAWSVHPAGAFF	TGTGCCTGGAGTGTACACCCTGCTGGAGCTTTCTTT
TRBJ1-1	.	.	TRBV27	CASSLSAGMNTEAFF	TGTGCCAGCAGTTTATCGGCGGGAATGAACACTGAAGCTTTCTTT
TRBJ1-1	once	.	TRBV20-1	CSARRAARAFF	TGCAGTGCTAGAAGGGCAGCAAGAGCTTTCTTT
TRBJ2-7	.	TRBD2	TRBV15	CATSSVAGDARGAVSYEQYF	TGTGCCACCAGCAGCGTAGCGGGGGACGCACGTGGAGCTGTTTCCTACGAGCAGTACTTC
TRBJ2-5	.	.	TRBV6-5	CASTSGVYQETQYF	TGTGCCAGCACCTCGGGAGTGTACCAAGAGACCCAGTACTTC
TRBJ2-2	.	.	TRBV6-5	CASSRRGHTGELFF	TGTGCCAGCTCAAGGAGGGGGCACACCGGGGAGCTGTTTTTT
TRBJ2-4	.	.	TRBV18	CASSLNQQGPKNIQYF	TGTGCCAGCTCACTTAACCAACAGGGTCCCAAAAACATTCAGTACTTC
TRBJ1-1	.	.	TRBV5-4	CASSADPGTNTEAFF	TGTGCCAGCAGCGCTGACCCAGGGACGAACACTGAAGCTTTCTTT
TRBJ2-2	.	.	TRBV11-2	CASTQEEGGELFF	TGTGCCAGCACCCAGGAGGAGGGCGGGGAGCTGTTTTTT
TRBJ1-1	.	.	TRBV9	CASNPQGGTEAFF	TGTGCCAGCAACCCACAGGGCGGGACTGAAGCTTTCTTT
TRBJ1-2	.	TRBD1	TRBV4-2	CASSQTRDRGDGYTF	TGTGCCAGCAGCCAGACCCGAGACAGGGGTGATGGCTACACCTTC
TRBJ2-1	.	.	TRBV10-3	CAITSDREQFF	TGTGCCATCACCTCCGACAGGGAGCAGTTCTTC
TRBJ2-7	.	TRBD2	TRBV7-9	CASSLVTGTGGTYEQYF	TGTGCCAGCAGCTTAGTGACGGGGACGGGGGGAACCTACGAGCAGTACTTC
TRBJ1-2	once	.	TRBV5-4	CASSREVGGYTF	TGTGCCAGCAGCCGGGAGGTGGGTGGCTACACCTTC
TRBJ1-2	.	.	TRBV27	CASSLSMSYGYTF	TGTGCCAGCAGTTTATCGATGAGCTATGGCTACACCTTC
TRBJ2-7	.	.	TRBV10-3	CAISESVEGQYF	TGTGCCATCAGTGAGTCGGTTGAGGGGCAGTACTTC